The entry that follows covers one T cell receptor beta chain sequence. Sequencing was performed with immunoSEQ multiplex PCR; in TCRdb, only in-frame clones are kept and a portion is missing. The sample has roughly 310,000 clones, around nine tenths seen once. With 1 base removed from V and 3 bases from J, the gap between germline ends came to 9 bases. Germline V gene lookup returns CDR1 LNHNV and CDR2 YYDKDF (reference sequence). The CDR3 length is 14 residues. The data originate from a study of blood T cell repertoires in COVID-19. V is TRBV15 and J is TRBJ2-5; maybe TRBD2 (5 bases). The material sequenced was PBMCs or T cells enriched from blood (not recorded which). This receptor was identified in a man aged 55 to 69 who had recovered from COVID-19. CDR3 sequence (DNA): TGTGCCACCAGCAGAGTTGAGCGGAAAGAGACCCAGTACTTC. Its translation is CATSRVERKETQYF. Supplemented by reference TRBV15 and TRBJ2-5, the full variable domain reads DAMVIQNPRYQVTQFGKPVTLSCSQTLNHNVMYWYQQKSSQAPKLLFHYYDKDFNNEADTPDNFQSRRPNTSFCFLDIRSPGLGDTAMYLCATSRVERKETQYFGPGTRLLVL.